Included here is one T cell receptor (beta chain) sequence, with context. The antigen is not known. CDR3 length: 15 amino acids. The J segment lost 8 bases and the V segment lost 0 bases, leaving 3 bases of the junction unmatched. CDR1 and CDR2 from the germline V gene are LGHNA and YNFKEQ. Some clones are missing from TCRdb's copy, which holds only in-frame ones; the method was immunoSEQ multiplex PCR. This table has 30,000 to 35,000 clones, roughly 80% appearing once. The sample comes from a study of T cells in narcolepsy. About the research overall: Patients with NT1 or NT2 and healthy control donors were enrolled. Overall study results and limits: Same-patient CSF and blood CD4+ T cell clonotypes included HCRT-specific and TRIB2-specific autoreactive ones. Blood of same and different patients, but not healthy controls, reportedly held recurring autoreactive clonotypes. Autoreactive clone sequences were missing from some blood memory CD4+ repertoires.

Sequencing was carried out using memory (CD45RA-) CD4+ T cells from blood. The TCR originated in a human donor in good health. V is TRBV4-2 and J is TRBJ1-6; 8 positions match TRBD1. The CDR3 is CASSQDPGQDSPLHF. CDR3 sequence (DNA): TGTGCCAGCAGCCAAGACCCGGGACAGGATTCACCCCTCCACTTT.